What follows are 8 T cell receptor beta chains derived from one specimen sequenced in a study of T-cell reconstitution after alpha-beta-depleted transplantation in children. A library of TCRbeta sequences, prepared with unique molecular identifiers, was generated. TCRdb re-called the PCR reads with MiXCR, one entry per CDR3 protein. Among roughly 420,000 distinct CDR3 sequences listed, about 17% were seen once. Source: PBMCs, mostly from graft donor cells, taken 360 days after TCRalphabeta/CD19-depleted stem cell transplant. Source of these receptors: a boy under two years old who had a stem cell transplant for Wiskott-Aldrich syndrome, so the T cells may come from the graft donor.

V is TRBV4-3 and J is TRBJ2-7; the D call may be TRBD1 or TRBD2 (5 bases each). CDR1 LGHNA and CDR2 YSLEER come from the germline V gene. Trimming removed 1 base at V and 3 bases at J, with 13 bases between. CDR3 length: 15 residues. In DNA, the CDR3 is TGCGCCAGCAGCCAAGCCGGGACCGGTGTCTACGAGCAGTACTTC. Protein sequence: CASSQAGTGVYEQYF.

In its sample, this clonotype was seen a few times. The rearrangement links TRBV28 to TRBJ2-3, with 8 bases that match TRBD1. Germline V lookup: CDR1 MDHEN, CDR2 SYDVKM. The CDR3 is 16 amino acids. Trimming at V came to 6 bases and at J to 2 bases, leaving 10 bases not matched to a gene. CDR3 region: CASSKPRRGHTDTQYF. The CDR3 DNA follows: TGTGCCAGCAGCAAACCCCGCAGGGGGCACACAGATACGCAGTATTTT.

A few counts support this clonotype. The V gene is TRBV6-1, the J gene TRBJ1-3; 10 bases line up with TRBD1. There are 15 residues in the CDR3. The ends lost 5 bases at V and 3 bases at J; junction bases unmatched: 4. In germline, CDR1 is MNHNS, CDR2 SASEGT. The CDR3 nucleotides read TGTGCCAGCAGTCGACAGGGGGCGATTGGAAACACCATATATTTT. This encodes CASSRQGAIGNTIYF.

The CDR3 nucleotides read TGCAGTGCCTCCCGAGCGGGACGCACAGATACGCAGTATTTT. This gives the protein CSASRAGRTDTQYF. The rearrangement joins TRBV20-1 to TRBJ2-3, with 7 bases lining up with TRBD2. Germline trimming cut 6 bases from V and 1 base from J; bases unmatched to any gene: 7. The CDR3 is made up of 14 amino acids. Germline loops: CDR1 DFQATT, CDR2 SNEGSKA (reference sequence).

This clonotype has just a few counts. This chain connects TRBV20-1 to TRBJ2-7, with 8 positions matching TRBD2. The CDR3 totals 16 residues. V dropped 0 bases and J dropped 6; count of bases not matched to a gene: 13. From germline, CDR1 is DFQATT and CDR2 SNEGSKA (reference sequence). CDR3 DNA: TGCAGTGCTAGAGAGGGGGCTAGCGGGCGAGTATGCGAGCAGTACTTC. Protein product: CSAREGASGRVCEQYF.

The CDR3 bases are TGCGCCAGTACCGGACAGGTCGGGGAGCTGTTTTTT. This codes for CASTGQVGELFF. The J gene is TRBJ2-2, the V gene TRBV5-1; 7 nucleotides align to TRBD1. This CDR3 is 12 amino acids long. The germline V gene has CDR1 SGHRS and CDR2 YFSETQ. V lost 8 bases and J lost 7; bases outside the gene matches: 5.

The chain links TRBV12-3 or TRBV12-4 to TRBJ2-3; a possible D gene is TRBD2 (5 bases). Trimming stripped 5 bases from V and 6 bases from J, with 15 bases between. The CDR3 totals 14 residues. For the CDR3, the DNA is TGTGCCAGCAGTCCTAGCAGGACCCTTGATACGCAGTATTTT. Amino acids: CASSPSRTLDTQYF.

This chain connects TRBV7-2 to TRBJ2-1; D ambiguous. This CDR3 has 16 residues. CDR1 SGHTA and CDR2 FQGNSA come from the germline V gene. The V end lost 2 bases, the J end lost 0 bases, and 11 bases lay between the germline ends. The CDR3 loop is CASSLLWTSSYNEQFF. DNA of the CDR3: TGTGCCAGCAGCTTATTGTGGACGAGCTCCTACAATGAGCAGTTCTTC.